The rows below give T cell receptor beta chains drawn from one sample of a study of cytomegalovirus exposure and HLA in healthy donors. Method: immunoSEQ multiplex PCR; TCRdb's copy keeps in-frame clones and lacks some. The top ten clones hold about 3.5% of a sample with roughly 99,000 clones, around three quarters of them seen once. Input material: PBMCs. The receptors here all came from a male donor in good health and CMV-seropositive. CDR3s include the opening cysteine and the closing phenylalanine or tryptophan.

J | V | CDR3
TRBJ1-5 | TRBV6-1 | CASSEMAGLIQPQHF
TRBJ1-1 | TRBV30 | CAWSTQPNTEAFF
TRBJ2-7 | TRBV7-2 | CASSPSGTGFLEQYF
TRBJ1-1 | TRBV2 | CASPGGNTEAFF
TRBJ1-2 | TRBV5-4 | CASSFSGGARDGYTF
TRBJ2-1 | TRBV5-1 | CASSYRDFSYNEQFF
TRBJ2-6 | TRBV15 | CATSKTLEAGGSGANVLTF
TRBJ2-2 | TRBV2 | CASSMGQGNTGELFF
TRBJ1-2 | TRBV2 | CASSSQGVDGYTF
TRBJ2-7 | TRBV30 | CAWSAGAGFEQYF
TRBJ2-5 | TRBV29-1 | CSLRKGLGETQYF
TRBJ1-2 | TRBV18 | CASSPPGVGGYTF
TRBJ1-1 | TRBV6-5 | CASRALQGGNTEAFF
TRBJ1-1 | TRBV7-8 | CASSLGESTEAFF
TRBJ2-7 | TRBV18 | CASSLGQGGSYEQYF
TRBJ1-5 | TRBV7-9 | CASSLAGVRNQPQHF
TRBJ2-5 | TRBV9 | CASSPGLAGHQYF
TRBJ2-1 | TRBV7-9 | CASSASVSYNEQFF
TRBJ1-1 | TRBV7-3 | CASSLHRDGTEAFF
TRBJ1-4 | TRBV2 | CAMSGGLLATNEKLFF
TRBJ2-7 | TRBV27 | CASSKDSNPYEQYF
TRBJ1-5 | TRBV10-1 | CASIGLPEPQHF
TRBJ1-2 | TRBV30 | CAWRQGAYGYTF
TRBJ2-3 | TRBV2 | CASSEGLPIQGATQYF
TRBJ2-2 | TRBV30 | CAFSGSNTGELFF
TRBJ2-2 | TRBV6-6 | CAIAGTGGTGELFF
TRBJ2-5 | TRBV7-8 | CASSFGASGGPETQYF
TRBJ1-2 | TRBV6-5 | CASSRGQGNYGYTF
TRBJ1-6 | TRBV7-9 | CASSAGGQGASPLHF
TRBJ1-1 | TRBV18 | CASSPSIIQGSTNTEAFF
TRBJ1-2 | TRBV21-1 | CASSTQDRDYGGYTF
TRBJ1-1 | TRBV6-5 | CASSYSGGGTEAFF
TRBJ1-1 | TRBV9 | CASSRGTGSLNTEAFF
TRBJ1-2 | TRBV6-5 | CASSYGGDGNYGYTF
TRBJ2-1 | TRBV30 | CAWSVLGLATGEQFF
TRBJ1-4 | TRBV12-5 | CASGLVLGGWDEKLFF
TRBJ2-2 | TRBV9 | CASSVGTGATGELFF
TRBJ1-2 | TRBV6-5 | CASAANWNYGYTF
TRBJ2-7 | TRBV5-1 | CASSRGPIEEQYF
TRBJ2-1 | TRBV7-3 | CASSLMSLNGEQFF
TRBJ2-5 | TRBV6-5 | CASSSSGGKETQYF
TRBJ2-6 | TRBV9 | CASSAPTGDGANVLTF
TRBJ1-1 | TRBV5-1 | CASSPRPGQPLNTEAFF